Each of the 22 T cell receptor beta chains below was sequenced from the same sample in a study of T cells in Graves' hyperthyroidism and ophthalmopathy. TCR beta CDR3 region amplification was performed from RNA transcripts. The HTBI primer set drove a first-round RT-PCR of the TCR CDR3. One entry per CDR3 protein, called by TCRdb with MiXCR from the multiplex PCR reads. The table records a few hundred thousand distinct CDR3 sequences, 15% to 20% of them present only once. Sequences were obtained from blood. The origin of the receptors is a woman aged 40 to 50 with Graves' ophthalmopathy.

The chain carries TRBV20-1 and TRBJ2-1; 12 bases map to TRBD2. J lost 1 base, V lost 5 bases, and 0 bases had no gene match. This CDR3 has 14 residues. Per the germline V gene, CDR1 is DFQATT and CDR2 is SNEGSKA (reference sequence). CDR3 region: CSAGLAGSYNEQFF. In DNA, the CDR3 is TGCAGTGCTGGACTAGCGGGATCCTACAATGAGCAGTTCTTC.

Comments on this clonotype: A much more abundant neighbour one base away suggests this may be a read error. This sequence joins TRBV6-1 and TRBJ1-1; D may be TRBD1 (6 bases). CDR3 size: 13 residues. Germline V gene data show CDR1 as MNHNS and CDR2 as SASEGT. V was shortened by 8 bases and J by 5 bases, with 15 bases between the two germline ends. CDR3 loop: CASDTKGVTEAFF. The CDR3 DNA reads as TGTGCCAGCGATACCAAGGGGGTAACTGAAGCTTTCTTT.

This clonotype has more than one count but fewer than ten. This rearrangement joins TRBV27 to TRBJ2-5; D is unresolved. Germline V gene sequence: CDR1 MNHEY, CDR2 SMNVEV (reference sequence). Trimming left V 5 bases short and J 1 base short, with 11 bases between. The CDR3 is 14 residues long. DNA for the CDR3: TGTGCCAGCAGTCCCGGGCGGTTCCAAGAGACCCAGTACTTC. Translation: CASSPGRFQETQYF.

V and J are TRBV4-1 and TRBJ1-5; 10 nucleotides match TRBD1. Germline loops: CDR1 MGHRA, CDR2 YSYEKL. The CDR3 is 20 amino acids. After removal of 4 bases from V and 0 bases from J, the junction contained 15 bases not matched to a gene. CDR3 DNA: TGCGCCAGCAGCCCAGGAGGCTTTGACAGGGGGCGGAATAGCAATCAGCCCCAGCATTTT. Amino acids: CASSPGGFDRGRNSNQPQHF.

The table lists this clonotype with many counts. The gene calls are TRBV2 and TRBJ2-2; tentative D call: TRBD1 (5 bases). Germline V gene data show CDR1 as SNHLY and CDR2 as FYNNEI. This CDR3 region has 14 residues. The ends were cut back, 7 bases at V and 4 bases at J, with 13 bases in the middle. Here the CDR3 DNA reads TGTGCCAGCACTGGGGCGCGGTCCACCGGGGAGCTGTTTTTT. Protein product: CASTGARSTGELFF.

There are a few counts of this clonotype. This chain uses TRBV5-1 with TRBJ2-5; no firm D call. V dropped 8 bases and J dropped 1 base, with 6 bases sitting between them. This CDR3 region has 11 residues. Per the germline V gene, CDR1 is SGHRS and CDR2 is YFSETQ. The CDR3 coding sequence is TGCGCCAGTCGGACCCAAGAGACCCAGTACTTC. The encoded protein is CASRTQETQYF.

This clonotype was found many times. The genes are TRBV5-6 and TRBJ1-3; D remains ambiguous. Deletions cut 3 bases from V and 0 bases from J, with 13 bases between. CDR1 is SGHDT, CDR2 YYEEEE, per germline. The CDR3 covers 16 residues. The CDR3 loop reads CASSWAPDGSGNTIYF. In nucleotides, the CDR3 is TGTGCCAGCAGCTGGGCGCCGGACGGCTCTGGAAACACCATATATTTT.

This clonotype was picked up many times. The chain uses TRBV11-1 and TRBJ2-2; no clear D gene. This CDR3 spans 13 amino acids. Trimming removed 6 bases from V and 0 bases from J, with 5 bases in between. Germline V gene sequence: CDR1 SGHAT, CDR2 FQDESV (reference sequence). The CDR3 DNA reads as TGTGCCAGCAGTCGGTCGAACACCGGGGAGCTGTTTTTT. It codes for CASSRSNTGELFF.

This clonotype was detected ten times or more. This chain joins TRBV5-1 and TRBJ2-3; 9 bases are shared with TRBD2. Germline V gene sequence: CDR1 SGHRS, CDR2 YFSETQ. The CDR3 runs 15 residues. With 4 bases clipped from V and 1 base from J, the junction kept 4 bases outside the gene matches. The CDR3 DNA reads TGCGCCAGCAGCCCCTGGACTAGCGGCACAGATACGCAGTATTTT. It codes for CASSPWTSGTDTQYF.

This clonotype has at least ten counts. The rearrangement joins TRBV7-8 to TRBJ1-5; D remains ambiguous. V was pared by 5 bases and J by 0 bases, with 11 bases between. CDR3 length equals 15 residues. Germline assignment: CDR1 SGHVS and CDR2 FQNEAQ. The CDR3 DNA reads as TGTGCCAGCAGCCGGTGGGCAGATAGCAATCAGCCCCAGCATTTT. It specifies CASSRWADSNQPQHF.

The chain's CDR3 is CATRAGREDQPQHF. CDR3 bases: TGTGCCACCCGAGCGGGCAGGGAGGATCAGCCCCAGCATTTT. The chain has TRBV2 and TRBJ1-5, with D possibly being TRBD1 (5 bases). Germline V gives CDR1 SNHLY, CDR2 FYNNEI. The CDR3 extends over 14 amino acids. The ends were cut back, 10 bases at V and 5 bases at J, with 18 bases in the middle.

This clonotype was seen many times. The chain couples TRBV3-1 to TRBJ1-1; perhaps TRBD1 as D (5 bases). This CDR3 spans 12 amino acids. Trimming removed 5 bases from V and 7 bases from J, with 11 bases in between. CDR1 is LGHDT and CDR2 is YNNKEL in the germline V gene (reference sequence). CDR3 nucleotides: TGTGCCAGCAGCGGGGGAGGGGATGAAGCTTTCTTT. Its translation: CASSGGGDEAFF.

This clonotype was counted ten times or more. The chain recombines TRBV5-1 with TRBJ2-1, with D tentatively TRBD1 (6 bases). From germline, CDR1 is SGHRS and CDR2 YFSETQ. Trimming cost V 3 bases and J 8 bases, with 21 bases left between them. The CDR3 has 16 residues. The CDR3 reads CASSSAGTRAVDEQFF. DNA for the CDR3: TGCGCCAGCAGCTCCGCCGGGACACGAGCGGTGGATGAGCAGTTCTTC.

The sample holds many counts of this clonotype. V gene TRBV6-5 combines with J gene TRBJ2-7; 8 nucleotides line up with TRBD1. V trimming: 2 bases; J trimming: 1 base; junction bases outside the gene matches: 10. CDR1 is MNHEY, CDR2 SVGAGI, per germline. The CDR3 length is 17 residues. DNA of the CDR3: TGTGCCAGCAGTTACGAGGCAGGGGGCGCCGAGTCCTACGAGCAGTACTTC. It encodes CASSYEAGGAESYEQYF.

In regard to this clonotype: This may be a read error: a much more frequent sequence differs by one nucleotide. The J gene is TRBJ2-7, the V gene TRBV5-6; D is undetermined. The germline V and J ends were trimmed by 4 bases and 5 bases, with 13 bases remaining between them. The germline CDR1 and CDR2 sequences are SGHDT and YYEEEE. The CDR3 runs 13 residues. Here the CDR3 DNA reads TGTGCCAGCAGCCCGGTGGGTCGGAACGAGCAGTACTTC. Translating it yields CASSPVGRNEQYF.

There are many counts of this clonotype. The V call is TRBV7-9, the J call TRBJ1-5, with a possible D match to TRBD1 (6 bases). Trimming removed 1 base at V and 5 bases at J, with 9 bases between. The CDR3 totals 14 residues. CDR1 is SEHNR, CDR2 FQNEAQ, per germline (reference sequence). CDR3: CASSLGPGDQPQHF. Written as DNA, the CDR3 is TGTGCCAGCAGCTTAGGCCCAGGGGATCAGCCCCAGCATTTT.

V and J are TRBV7-2 and TRBJ2-7; D is undetermined. V gave up 0 bases and J gave up 1 base, with 10 bases separating them. Germline assignment: CDR1 SGHTA and CDR2 FQGNSA. The length of the CDR3 is 15 residues. CDR3 DNA sequence: TGTGCCAGCAGCTTAGCGGCGACCCGATCCTACGAGCAGTACTTC. This encodes CASSLAATRSYEQYF.

This clonotype has just a few counts. A read error is possible here, since a much larger clone lies one base away. This chain connects TRBV28 to TRBJ2-7; D might be TRBD2 (6 bases). The CDR3 has 14 amino acids. Germline CDR1 reads MDHEN; CDR2 reads SYDVKM. In DNA, the CDR3 is TGTGCCCGCAGTTTAGTCTGGGGAGGAGGCGAGCAGTACTTC. Its protein product is CARSLVWGGGEQYF.

The V and J genes are TRBV3-1 and TRBJ2-7, with no clear D. CDR3 length: 15 amino acids. Trimming took 3 bases from V and 3 from J, leaving 15 bases between them. Germline V gene data show CDR1 as LGHDT and CDR2 as YNNKEL (reference sequence). DNA for the CDR3: TGTGCCAGCAGCCATAGAGAACAGCATCGCTACGAGCAGTACTTC. As protein: CASSHREQHRYEQYF.

This clonotype was picked up many times. V and J are TRBV4-1 and TRBJ2-7; possibly TRBD2 for D (5 bases). CDR1 is MGHRA, CDR2 YSYEKL, per germline. This CDR3 spans 15 amino acids. Trimming pared 0 bases from V and 2 bases from J, leaving 11 bases between. The CDR3 DNA is TGCGCCAGCAGCCAAGAGGGCGGGCCTACCTACGAGCAGTACTTC. It is translated as CASSQEGGPTYEQYF.

This clonotype was counted at least ten times. The rearrangement joins TRBV13 to TRBJ1-2; D perhaps matches TRBD1 (6 bases). Germline values: CDR1 PRHDT, CDR2 FYEKMQ (reference sequence). Trimming stripped 5 bases from V and 0 bases from J, with 7 bases between. CDR3 length equals 13 residues. The CDR3 nucleotides read TGTGCCAGCAGCAACAGGGCTAACTATGGCTACACCTTC. Translation: CASSNRANYGYTF.

Ten or more counts support this clonotype. The CDR3 region has the DNA TGCAGTGCTGCCGCGCAGGGACAGGGGCGTGAAAAACTGTTTTTT. Translation gives CSAAAQGQGREKLFF. The J gene is TRBJ1-4, the V gene TRBV20-1; 10 bases map to TRBD1. Per germline, CDR1 DFQATT and CDR2 SNEGSKA (reference sequence). The CDR3 spans 15 residues. With 5 bases clipped from V and 7 bases from J, the junction kept 10 bases outside the gene matches.